The entry that follows covers one TCR beta chain sequence. The data were taken from a study of blood T cell repertoires in COVID-19. The CDR3 is made up of 14 amino acids. V lost 3 bases and J 6 bases, leaving 15 bases between the germline ends. Germline V gene sequence: CDR1 SGDLS, CDR2 YYNGEE. Original handling: Quantification of nucleated cells was approximated via reference gene primer amplification. The data were produced by immunoSEQ multiplex PCR, yet TCRdb's version contains in-frame clones alone and is incomplete. The D gene and trimming were derived from the DNA, and the V and J assignments and clone size from that table. The table lists some 220,000 clones, almost 85% of them singletons, with 2.4% in the top ten.

This TCR derives from a woman aged 70-85 years with COVID-19, enrolled during active disease. The chain has TRBV9 and TRBJ1-2; perhaps TRBD1 as D (5 bases). The sequenced material came from peripheral blood. In DNA, the CDR3 is TGTGCCAGCAGCGCTCTCCGGGGGGGGAATGGCTACACCTTC. It codes for CASSALRGGNGYTF.